This T cell receptor (beta chain) appears in the sequencing data of a study of a mutant IDH1 vaccine in newly diagnosed glioma (dated by TCRdb to the early 2020s). A note on the overall study: Patients were given eight vaccinations, in weeks 1, 3, 5, 7, 11, 15, 19 and 23, which matched visits V03 through V10. Vaccination started 4-6 weeks after radiotherapy alone, or was given together with temozolomide cycles in the groups whose treatment included chemotherapy. Of the approximately 33 treated patients, roughly 60% were male and approximately 38% were female, and the mean age was 40.4 years. Before enrollment, patients had received standard therapy of radiotherapy alone, temozolomide alone, or radiochemotherapy with temozolomide; most received the combination. Six visits were used for peripheral blood collection: V03 (baseline), V05, V07, V10, V12 and V13. For exploratory analyses, approximately 25 treated patients had longitudinal TCRB deep sequencing done wherever samples were available.

General conclusions and limits of the study: Pseudoprogression appeared unrelated to alterations in the top peripheral T cell clonotypes detected by TCRB sequencing. PBMC samples for TCRB deep sequencing were selected based on availability. Immune responses induced by the vaccine were seen in over 80% of patients across multiple MHC alleles. According to the authors, sample limitations meant that analyses of patient blood samples could not be reproduced.

A note on this clone: Its antigen remains undetermined. No base quality information exists; no much larger clone differs at one position.

Preparation of the library involved the immunoSEQ multiplex PCR assay. Following the manufacturer's protocol, the hsTCRB Kit was used to amplify rearranged TCR beta chain sequences. Sequencing of TCRB libraries was carried out on an Illumina MiSeq. As for the authors' bioinformatics: The proprietary platform of the kit vendor was used for demultiplexing, trimming and gene mapping. TCRdb's version of the immuneACCESS table is confined to in-frame rearrangements and falls short of the full clone set. An unresolved V gene accounts for under half of the shortfall where checked; the remainder is of unknown origin. That table furnishes V, J and clone size, whereas the DNA furnished D and trimming. Recorded for this sample are 20,000 to 30,000 clones; over 65% of them occurred a single time. The ten biggest clones cover approximately 9.5% of the sample. Reading from cysteine to phenylalanine, the CDR3 counts 13 amino acids. Only CDR3 DNA is held: 39 bases, read in frame from base 1. Taken from the germline V gene, the CDR1 and CDR2 loops are MGHRA and YSYEKL. Trimming costs V 3 bases and J 6 bases, and their ends lie 9 bases apart.

According to the study, the label for this sample's time point signals: week 11, during vaccination. Every vaccine dose consisted of 300 ug of a 20-mer mutant IDH1 peptide in Montanide, administered subcutaneously together with topical imiquimod. Newly diagnosed WHO grade 3 or 4 IDH1-mutant astrocytomas showing loss of nuclear ATRX were present in the donors. The samples were drawn from NOA16, a multicentre, single-arm, open-label phase I trial in Germany that tested a mutant IDH1 peptide vaccine in humans for the first time. The DNeasy Blood and Tissue Kit was used to extract genomic DNA from EDTA blood for TCRB sequencing.

The V and J segments used are TRBV4-1 and TRBJ1-3; TRBD1 is perhaps the D gene, given 5 matching bases. This receptor was identified in a woman younger than 35 with glioma. The source was PBMCs, collected from a glioma patient whose treatment included an IDH1 peptide vaccine. The CDR3 protein is CASSQGQKNTIYF. The base sequence is TGCGCCAGCAGCCAGGGGCAGAAAAACACCATATATTTT.